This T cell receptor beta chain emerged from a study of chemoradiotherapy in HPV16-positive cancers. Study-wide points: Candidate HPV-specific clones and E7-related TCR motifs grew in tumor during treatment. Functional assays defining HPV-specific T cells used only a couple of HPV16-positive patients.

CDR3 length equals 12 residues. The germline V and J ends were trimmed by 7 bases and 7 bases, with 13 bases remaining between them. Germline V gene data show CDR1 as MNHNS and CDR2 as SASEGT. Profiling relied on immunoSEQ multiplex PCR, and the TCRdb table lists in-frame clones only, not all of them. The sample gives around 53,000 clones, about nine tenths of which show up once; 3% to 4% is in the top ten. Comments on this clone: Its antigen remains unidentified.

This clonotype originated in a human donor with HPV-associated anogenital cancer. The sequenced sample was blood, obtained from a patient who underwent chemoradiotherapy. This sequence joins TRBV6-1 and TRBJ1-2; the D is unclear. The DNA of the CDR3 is TGTGCCAGCAACGGGCCAACGGCTGGCTACACCTTC. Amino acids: CASNGPTAGYTF.